This T cell receptor (beta chain) was sequenced in a study of blood T cells in healthy people across ages. Across the whole study: Template switching retrieved approximately one barcoded beta molecule for each two T cells.

Study-wide results and limits: Donor CMV status, an unknown factor, possibly confounded changes in expanded clonotypes.

Whenever a sample was processed, at least 6 million PBMCs were isolated. Primers used in a second PCR of about 6 to 11 cycles were a sample-barcoded 5' primer and a J-beta primer mix. A single record per CDR3 protein comes from TCRdb applying MiXCR to the 5' RACE reads. The repertoire holds about 1.5 million distinct CDR3 sequences, with 42% as singletons. This clonotype is a singleton in its sample. Its antigen is not identified. The CDR3 totals 16 residues. Trimming at V came to 1 base and at J to 6 bases, leaving 8 bases not matched to a gene. The V gene's germline CDR1 is MNHEY and CDR2 SMNVEV (reference sequence).

This TCR came from a young woman in good health. Specimen: blood. The chain links TRBV27 to TRBJ2-1; 8 bases map to TRBD2. The CDR3 protein is CASSLFASGGPNEQFF. The CDR3 DNA reads TGTGCCAGCAGTTTATTTGCCAGCGGGGGTCCCAATGAGCAGTTCTTC.